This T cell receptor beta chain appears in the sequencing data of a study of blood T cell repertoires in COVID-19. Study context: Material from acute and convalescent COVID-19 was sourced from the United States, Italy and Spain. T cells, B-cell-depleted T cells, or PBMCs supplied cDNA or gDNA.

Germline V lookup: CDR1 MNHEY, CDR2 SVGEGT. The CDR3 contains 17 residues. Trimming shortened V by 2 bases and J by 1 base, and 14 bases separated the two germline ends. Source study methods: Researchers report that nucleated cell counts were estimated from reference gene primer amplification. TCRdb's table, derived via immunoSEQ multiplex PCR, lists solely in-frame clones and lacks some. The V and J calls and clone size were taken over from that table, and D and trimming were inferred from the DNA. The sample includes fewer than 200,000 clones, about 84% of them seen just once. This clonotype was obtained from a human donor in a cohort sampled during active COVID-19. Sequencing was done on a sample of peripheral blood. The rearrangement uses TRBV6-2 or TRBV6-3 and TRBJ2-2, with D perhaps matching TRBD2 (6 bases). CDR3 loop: CASSYLLGAGNTGELFF. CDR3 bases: TGTGCCAGCAGTTACCTCCTCGGAGCGGGGAACACCGGGGAGCTGTTTTTT.